This is a list of T cell receptor beta chains from one sample in a study of T cell responses to AZD1222 COVID-19 vaccine. Clones were sequenced by immunoSEQ multiplex PCR, and TCRdb holds only the in-frame ones, with some missing. There are some 97,000 clones in the sample; more than 75% occur only once, and around 15% lies in the top ten. Sequenced here: peripheral blood, sampled on day 0 of AZD1222 vaccination. Receptors originate from an adult in good health. Both conserved end residues are part of each CDR3. D genes are given only for firm matches. Expanded clones get a size class; other rows say once, few or many, or leave the size out.

TRBD1	15	TRBV6-5	once	TRBJ1-5	TGTGCCAGCAGTTACGGGACAGGGGTCAATCAGCCCCAGCATTTT	CASSYGTGVNQPQHF
TRBD2	12	TRBV6-5	NA	TRBJ2-7	TGTGCCAGCAGCGGGGGGTGGGTGGAGCAGTACTTC	CASSGGWVEQYF
TRBD2	15	TRBV25-1	once	TRBJ2-5	TGTGCCAGCAGCCCCACTAGCGGGGGGCGAGAGACCCAGTACTTC	CASSPTSGGRETQYF
NA	11	TRBV6-1	NA	TRBJ1-1	TGTGCCAGCAGTGAGACAGTTGAAGCTTTCTTT	CASSETVEAFF
TRBD1	15	TRBV20-1	NA	TRBJ1-2	TGCAGTGCTAGTTTAGAGACAGGGGGAGGTCATGGCTACACCTTC	CSASLETGGGHGYTF
NA	12	TRBV6-5	NA	TRBJ1-2	TGTGCCAGCGGGACCCAGAACTATGGCTACACCTTC	CASGTQNYGYTF
NA	16	TRBV6-2/TRBV6-3	medium-sized	TRBJ1-3	TGTGCCAGCAGTTACGACCCTGGGTACTCTGGAAACACCATATATTTT	CASSYDPGYSGNTIYF
NA	12	TRBV19	NA	TRBJ2-7	TGTGCCAGCGGGACTTCAGCTTACGAGCAGTACTTC	CASGTSAYEQYF
TRBD1	16	TRBV2	NA	TRBJ1-1	TGTGCCAGCAGGGAACAGGGGGCCTACTGGGACACTGAAGCTTTCTTT	CASREQGAYWDTEAFF
TRBD1	15	TRBV9	NA	TRBJ1-2	TGTGCCAGCAGCATCCGGGACAGGGGGCTCTATGGCTACACCTTC	CASSIRDRGLYGYTF
NA	14	TRBV19	once	TRBJ2-7	TGTGCCAGTAGTATAGACAGGTTCGCCTACGAGCAGTACTTC	CASSIDRFAYEQYF
NA	15	TRBV5-6	NA	TRBJ1-5	TGTGCCAGCAGCTTGCGCGTTTGGGGCAATCAGCCCCAGCATTTT	CASSLRVWGNQPQHF
NA	16	TRBV12-5	NA	TRBJ1-5	TGTGCTAGTGGTTTGGTACTGGGAAGCAGGAAGCAGCCCCAGCATTTT	CASGLVLGSRKQPQHF
NA	15	TRBV4-1	NA	TRBJ2-2	TGCGCCAGCAGCCCCCGGGAGCAAAACACCGGGGAGCTGTTTTTT	CASSPREQNTGELFF
NA	18	TRBV5-8	NA	TRBJ1-1	TGTGCCAGCAGCTTGGAAAGTCCTATTTTATACATGAACACTGAAGCTTTCTTT	CASSLESPILYMNTEAFF
TRBD2	14	TRBV6-6	NA	TRBJ2-7	TGTGCCAGCAGGGGGGAGGGGAACTCCTACGAGCAGTACTTC	CASRGEGNSYEQYF
NA	17	TRBV27	NA	TRBJ2-6	TGTGCCAGCAGTTTATGGCCCAGCAACTCTGGGGCCAACGTCCTGACTTTC	CASSLWPSNSGANVLTF
TRBD2	20	TRBV10-2	NA	TRBJ2-3	TGCGCCAGCAGCTTTCCGGGACTAGCGGGGGGCCTCGCTAGCACAGATACGCAGTATTTT	CASSFPGLAGGLASTDTQYF
NA	12	TRBV2	NA	TRBJ2-7	TGTGCCAGCTGGACAGTCCTTTACGAGCAGTACTTC	CASWTVLYEQYF
TRBD2	15	TRBV5-1	NA	TRBJ2-5	TGCGCCAGCAGCACTACTAGCGGGGTTGGAGAGACCCAGTACTTC	CASSTTSGVGETQYF
NA	16	TRBV12-5	few	TRBJ2-1	TGTGCTAGTGGTTTGAACGAGGGTTCCTCCAACAATGAGCAGTTCTTC	CASGLNEGSSNNEQFF
NA	13	TRBV5-1	NA	TRBJ2-7	TGCGCCAGCGGCGACACAGGCTCCTACGAGCAGTACTTC	CASGDTGSYEQYF
TRBD2	16	TRBV7-9	NA	TRBJ2-7	TGTGCCAGCAGCTTAGCTACCCCGACTAGCACCTACGAGCAGTACTTC	CASSLATPTSTYEQYF
NA	15	TRBV2	once	TRBJ1-6	TGTGCCAGCAGTACACAGACAGGCTTTAATTCACCCCTCCACTTT	CASSTQTGFNSPLHF
NA	15	TRBV11-2	NA	TRBJ1-1	TGTGCCAGCAGCTTAGTAGGAACGGGTTTCACTGAAGCTTTCTTT	CASSLVGTGFTEAFF
NA	15	TRBV2	NA	TRBJ2-3	TGTGCCAGCACCCCGGTTGGGACTAGCACAGATACGCAGTATTTT	CASTPVGTSTDTQYF
NA	12	TRBV10-2	NA	TRBJ1-6	TGCGCCAGCTCTGAAGGGGATTCACCCCTCCACTTT	CASSEGDSPLHF
TRBD1	13	TRBV9	NA	TRBJ2-1	TGTGCCAGCAGCGGAGGGACAGCCAATGAGCAGTTCTTC	CASSGGTANEQFF
NA	15	TRBV24-1	NA	TRBJ1-2	TGTGCCACCAGTGACCCCCGCCGCGACAATCTTGGCTACACCTTC	CATSDPRRDNLGYTF
TRBD1	12	TRBV18	medium-sized	TRBJ1-1	TGTGCCAGCTCAGACAGGGGGCCTGAAGCTTTCTTT	CASSDRGPEAFF
TRBD2	16	TRBV15	NA	TRBJ2-3	TGTGCCACCAGCGACCGACTAGCGGGGCTCACCGATACGCAGTATTTT	CATSDRLAGLTDTQYF
TRBD1	15	TRBV7-9	NA	TRBJ2-7	TGTGCCAGCAGCTTGACCCAGACAGGGTCCTACGAGCAGTACTTC	CASSLTQTGSYEQYF
TRBD1	16	TRBV6-2/TRBV6-3	NA	TRBJ2-1	TGTGCCAGCAGTTGGACAGGGGAGGGGGTGGACAATGAGCAGTTCTTC	CASSWTGEGVDNEQFF
NA	14	TRBV27	NA	TRBJ2-3	TGTGCCAGCAGACAAACGACAGCCGTTGATACGCAGTATTTT	CASRQTTAVDTQYF
NA	17	TRBV5-1	NA	TRBJ1-1	TGCGCCAGCAGCCCAAGATTAAGGGAGATAGGGAACACTGAAGCTTTCTTT	CASSPRLREIGNTEAFF
TRBD1	16	TRBV3-1/TRBV3-2	NA	TRBJ1-6	TGTGCCAGCACGGGACAGGGGGCAAACTATAATTCACCCCTCCACTTT	CASTGQGANYNSPLHF
NA	16	TRBV7-2	once	TRBJ1-1	TGTGCCAGCAGCTTAGATCGACAGCTCTTGAACACTGAAGCTTTCTTT	CASSLDRQLLNTEAFF
NA	14	TRBV7-2	NA	TRBJ1-1	TGTGCCAGCAGCTTGGCAGGGAGGAACACTGAAGCTTTCTTT	CASSLAGRNTEAFF
NA	12	TRBV27	NA	TRBJ1-2	TGTGCCAGCAGCTCCATAGGGTATGGCTACACCTTC	CASSSIGYGYTF
NA	12	TRBV5-5	NA	TRBJ2-7	TGTGCCAGCAGCTTGACAGGGAGGGAGCAGTACTTC	CASSLTGREQYF
NA	14	TRBV5-8	NA	TRBJ1-5	TGTGCCAGCAGCTTACAGTCAGATAATCAGCCCCAGCATTTT	CASSLQSDNQPQHF
TRBD1	14	TRBV9	NA	TRBJ2-7	TGTGCCAGCAGCCCGCGGGACAGGGGATACGAGCAGTACTTC	CASSPRDRGYEQYF
TRBD2	13	TRBV2	NA	TRBJ2-1	TGTGCCAGCAGAGGAACGGGGGGCAATGAGCAGTTCTTC	CASRGTGGNEQFF
NA	15	TRBV29-1	NA	TRBJ1-1	TGCAGCGTTTCACGTTCAAGGGGCCCGAACACTGAAGCTTTCTTT	CSVSRSRGPNTEAFF
NA	13	TRBV5-1	NA	TRBJ1-1	TGCGCCAGCAAAGGAGATATGAACACTGAAGCTTTCTTT	CASKGDMNTEAFF
TRBD1	13	TRBV29-1	NA	TRBJ1-4	TGCAGCGCTATGACAGGGGGGTATGAAAAACTGTTTTTT	CSAMTGGYEKLFF
NA	16	TRBV19	few	TRBJ2-3	TGTGCCAGTAGTACGGGAACGCGGTGGGGCACAGATACGCAGTATTTT	CASSTGTRWGTDTQYF
NA	12	TRBV7-8	once	TRBJ1-2	TGTGCCACCAAAGGGGCTAACTATGGCTACACCTTC	CATKGANYGYTF
TRBD1	13	TRBV30	NA	TRBJ1-2	TGTGCCTGGAGTGTACCCAGGGGGCTGGGCTACACCTTC	CAWSVPRGLGYTF
NA	16	TRBV15	NA	TRBJ1-4	TGTGCCACCAGCAGAAATGAGGACCCTAGACCAGAAAAACTGTTTTTT	CATSRNEDPRPEKLFF
TRBD2	16	TRBV15	NA	TRBJ2-1	TGTGCCACCAGCATCGGACTAGCGGGAGTTCGGAATGAGCAGTTCTTC	CATSIGLAGVRNEQFF
TRBD1	15	TRBV7-2	NA	TRBJ1-1	TGTGCCAGCAGCTGGGAGGGACAGTTGAACACTGAAGCTTTCTTT	CASSWEGQLNTEAFF
NA	17	TRBV6-6	NA	TRBJ2-7	TGTGCCAGCAGTCGTTCTCCCGGGACGGCTAGCTCCTACGAGCAGTACTTC	CASSRSPGTASSYEQYF